This T cell receptor (beta chain) emerged from a study of T cell responses to AZD1222 COVID-19 vaccine. The germline V and J ends were trimmed by 8 bases and 6 bases, with 14 bases remaining between them. Germline-derived CDR1 and CDR2 are MNHEY and SMNVEV (reference sequence). This CDR3 region has 14 residues. Profiling relied on immunoSEQ multiplex PCR, and the TCRdb table lists in-frame clones only, not all of them. The sample contains about 110,000 clones, about 90% of which appear only once. The clonotype comes from an adult who received the AZD1222 COVID-19 vaccine. The chain recombines TRBV27 with TRBJ1-6; the D is unclear. Specimen: peripheral blood, collected 28 days after the second AZD1222 dose. Written as DNA, the CDR3 is TGTGCCAGCGGCGCCCGGGGAGGTAATTCACCCCTCCACTTT. It encodes CASGARGGNSPLHF.